This entry lists 14 T cell receptor beta chains sequenced from one sample in a study of blood T cell repertoires in COVID-19. Only in-frame clones appear in the TCRdb table, and some are missing; sequencing was by immunoSEQ multiplex PCR. The data hold under 300,000 clones, with roughly 90% observed a single time. The sample comprised peripheral blood. Source of these receptors: a man in his sixties with acute or convalescent COVID-19.

This clone was observed once. The chain carries TRBV29-1 and TRBJ1-1; 8 bases map to TRBD1. The CDR3 runs 13 residues. Losses at the gene ends were 6 bases for V and 1 base for J; bases not matched to a gene: 4. CDR1 is SQVTM, CDR2 ANQGSEA, per germline. The CDR3 nucleotides read TGCAGCGTGTCAACAGGGGGGAACACTGAAGCTTTCTTT. Protein sequence: CSVSTGGNTEAFF.

The chain has TRBV7-6 and TRBJ1-5; D is undetermined. This CDR3 has 15 residues. V dropped 0 bases and J dropped 0 bases, with 6 bases sitting between them. The germline CDR1 and CDR2 sequences are SGHVS and FNYEAQ. CDR3 DNA sequence: TGTGCCAGCAGCTTAGCAGCCTATAGCAATCAGCCCCAGCATTTT. As protein: CASSLAAYSNQPQHF.

V is TRBV28 and J is TRBJ2-2, with D perhaps TRBD2 (6 bases). Germline CDR1 MDHEN, CDR2 SYDVKM. V was clipped by 3 bases and J by 3 bases, with 11 bases between them. The CDR3 is 15 amino acids. The CDR3 region is CASSFGGEHTGELFF. The CDR3 region has the DNA TGTGCCAGCAGTTTCGGGGGAGAGCACACCGGGGAGCTGTTTTTT.

The chain joins TRBV4-1 to TRBJ1-5; the D is unclear. The CDR3 length is 15 residues. Germline values: CDR1 MGHRA, CDR2 YSYEKL. V shed 4 bases and J shed 4 bases, with 14 bases lying between them. The CDR3 region is CASSPEGQMNQPQHF. CDR3 sequence (DNA): TGCGCCAGCAGCCCCGAGGGTCAGATGAATCAGCCCCAGCATTTT.

The chain is built from TRBV30 and TRBJ2-5; D is undetermined. The germline V gene encodes CDR1 GTSNPN and CDR2 SVGIG (reference sequence). The CDR3 has 12 residues. The V and J ends lost 0 bases and 4 bases respectively, with 6 bases between them. CDR3 sequence reads: CAWSVSLETQYF. The CDR3 coding sequence is TGTGCCTGGAGTGTTTCGTTAGAGACCCAGTACTTC.

The chain is built from TRBV19 and TRBJ1-5; unclear D gene. The CDR3 extends over 16 amino acids. Germline loops: CDR1 LNHDA, CDR2 SQIVND (reference sequence). The V gene lost 7 bases and the J gene lost 0 bases, with 16 bases spanning the gap. The CDR3 DNA reads as TGTGCCAGTACCTCTTCCCGAACTGATAGCAATCAGCCCCAGCATTTT. Protein sequence: CASTSSRTDSNQPQHF.

This rearrangement joins TRBV15 to TRBJ1-1, with D unresolved. Trimming took off 3 bases at V and 0 bases at J, with 14 bases between the two ends. There are 16 residues in the CDR3. Germline-derived CDR1 and CDR2 are LNHNV and YYDKDF (reference sequence). CDR3 loop: CATSSQRLAMNTEAFF. The CDR3 DNA reads as TGTGCCACCAGCAGTCAACGACTAGCAATGAACACTGAAGCTTTCTTT.

J is TRBJ2-7 and V is TRBV19, with TRBD2 matching over 7 bases. The junction had 6 bases not matched to a gene; V was cut back by 0 bases and J by 1 base. The CDR3 totals 16 residues. Germline assignment: CDR1 LNHDA and CDR2 SQIVND (reference sequence). This CDR3 is CASSIDGGRASYEQYF. The DNA of the CDR3 is TGTGCCAGTAGTATAGATGGCGGGAGAGCTTCCTACGAGCAGTACTTC.

The count of this clone is one. The chain links TRBV19 to TRBJ1-2, with 8 bases fitting TRBD1. This CDR3 has 16 amino acids. From germline, CDR1 is LNHDA and CDR2 SQIVND (reference sequence). Trimming removed 1 base from V and 8 bases from J; junction bases left unmatched: 12. In nucleotides, the CDR3 is TGTGCCAGTAGTATAGTTGCTGGGACAGGCGGAGGAGGCTACACCTTC. Its translation is CASSIVAGTGGGGYTF.

The CDR3 here is CASSAGGGRGNTIYF. CDR3 bases: TGTGCCAGCAGCGCGGGGGGAGGCAGGGGAAACACCATATATTTT. The rearrangement joins TRBV9 to TRBJ1-3; maybe TRBD1 (5 bases). The CDR3 spans 15 residues. Germline V CDR1 and CDR2: SGDLS, YYNGEE. V gave up 3 bases and J gave up 4 bases, with 14 bases separating them.

The V gene is TRBV3-1 (or the pseudogene TRBV3-2), the J gene TRBJ2-7; D gene uncertain. The germline V and J ends were trimmed by 5 bases and 0 bases, with 14 bases remaining between them. The CDR3 runs 15 residues. Germline CDR1 is LGHDT and CDR2 is YNNKEL (reference sequence). The CDR3 loop is CASSTRGTYSYEQYF. The DNA for the CDR3 is TGTGCCAGCAGCACCCGAGGTACCTACTCCTACGAGCAGTACTTC.

V and J are TRBV5-4 and TRBJ2-2; tentatively, D is TRBD2 (6 bases). The CDR3 consists of 16 residues. Trimming stripped 3 bases from V and 1 base from J, with 13 bases between. Per the germline V gene, CDR1 is SGHNT and CDR2 is YYREEE (reference sequence). The CDR3, as DNA: TGTGCCAGCAGCTCCGGACGGGGGAAGAACACCGGGGAGCTGTTTTTT. Translation gives CASSSGRGKNTGELFF.

V is TRBV6-2 or TRBV6-3 and J is TRBJ2-7, with D unclear. V was clipped by 0 bases and J by 2 bases, with 8 bases between them. The CDR3 covers 14 residues. Germline-derived CDR1 and CDR2 are MNHEY and SVGEGT. CDR3 residues: CASSYSGQTYEQYF. The DNA for the CDR3 is TGTGCCAGCAGTTACTCGGGCCAGACCTACGAGCAGTACTTC.

The chain joins TRBV7-9 to TRBJ1-3, with D tentatively TRBD1 (6 bases). CDR1 and CDR2 from the germline V gene are SEHNR and FQNEAQ (reference sequence). The ends were cut back, 4 bases at V and 4 bases at J, with 11 bases in the middle. The CDR3 is 14 amino acids. CDR3 loop: CASSWGTSGNTIYF. The CDR3 DNA reads TGTGCCAGCAGCTGGGGGACATCAGGAAACACCATATATTTT.